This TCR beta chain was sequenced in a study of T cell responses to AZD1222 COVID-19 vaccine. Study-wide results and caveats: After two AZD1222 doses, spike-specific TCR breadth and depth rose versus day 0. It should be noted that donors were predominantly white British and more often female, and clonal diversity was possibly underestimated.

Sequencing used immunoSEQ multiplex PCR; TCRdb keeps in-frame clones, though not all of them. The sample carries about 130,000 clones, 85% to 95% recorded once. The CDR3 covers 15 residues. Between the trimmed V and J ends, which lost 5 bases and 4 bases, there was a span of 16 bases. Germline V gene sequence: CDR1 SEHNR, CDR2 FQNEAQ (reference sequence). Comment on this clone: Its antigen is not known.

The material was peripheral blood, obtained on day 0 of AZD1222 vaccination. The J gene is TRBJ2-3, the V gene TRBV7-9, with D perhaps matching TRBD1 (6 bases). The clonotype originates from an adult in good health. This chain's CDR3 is CASSQGRGVSDTQYF. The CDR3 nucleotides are TGTGCCAGCAGCCAGGGGCGAGGGGTATCAGATACGCAGTATTTT.